Below are 19 T cell receptor beta chains sequenced from a single sample in a study of Graves' ophthalmopathy and Graves' hyperthyroidism (dated by TCRdb to between 2018 and 2020). Sequencing relied on an Illumina HiSeq 2000. For repertoire sequencing, TCR beta CDR3 regions were amplified from RNA transcripts. The first round was an RT-PCR using HTBI primers with the Qiagen OneStep RT-PCR kit, and this first round was followed by a second-round multiplex PCR, then size selection and purification. Starting from the raw public reads, TCRdb applied fastp trimming at Q25, assembled clones with MiXCR and retained in-frame beta chains. Entries that share a CDR3 protein sequence are merged under the most common genes and DNA. Within this sample are some 160,000 distinct CDR3 sequences, with around 40% of them counted one time only. Less than 9.5% of the sample goes to the ten largest clones. Sequenced sample: peripheral blood. These TCRs come from a man under 40 with Graves' ophthalmopathy. Donor details come from another sample of the same person, matched by shared clones.

This clonotype was counted ten times or more. V gene TRBV28 combines with J gene TRBJ2-6; D gene unclear. Per germline, CDR1 MDHEN and CDR2 SYDVKM. The CDR3 runs to 16 residues. Trimming removed 1 base from V and 12 bases from J, with 19 bases in between. CDR3 residues: CASSLSWKGRARVLTF. The CDR3 DNA reads TGTGCCAGCAGTTTATCGTGGAAGGGAAGGGCACGCGTCCTGACTTTC.

This clonotype was recorded many times. The rearrangement links TRBV6-1 to TRBJ2-7; 7 bases align to TRBD1. Germline V lookup: CDR1 MNHNS, CDR2 SASEGT. Unmatched junction bases numbered 4, after V lost 5 bases and J lost 0 bases. The CDR3 has 14 amino acids. The CDR3 coding sequence is TGTGCCAGCAGTAAGACAGGGACCTCCTACGAGCAGTACTTC. Translating it yields CASSKTGTSYEQYF.

This clonotype was recorded many times. The V and J genes are TRBV10-3 and TRBJ2-7; 8 nucleotides align to TRBD1. V shed 3 bases, J shed 5 bases, and the junction held 6 bases outside the gene matches. The germline V gene encodes CDR1 ENHRY and CDR2 SYGVKD. This CDR3 is 14 amino acids long. DNA for the CDR3: TGTGCCATCAGTGAAAGGACAGGGCCCCACGAGCAGTACTTC. Translated, it gives CAISERTGPHEQYF.

V gene TRBV4-2 combines with J gene TRBJ1-1; D is uncertain. CDR3 length: 15 amino acids. V lost 0 bases and J 5 bases, leaving 13 bases between the germline ends. Germline lookup yields CDR1 LGHNA and CDR2 YNFKEQ. CDR3: CASSQDEYQHTEAFF. Here the CDR3 DNA reads TGTGCCAGCAGCCAAGACGAGTACCAACATACTGAAGCTTTCTTT.

The chain is built from TRBV2 and TRBJ2-5; 7 nucleotides agree with TRBD1. V trimming: 11 bases; J trimming: 9 bases; junction bases outside the gene matches: 15. The CDR3 sequence is 13 residues long. Per germline, CDR1 SNHLY and CDR2 FYNNEI. The CDR3 region is CAGRQGSNQPQYF. The CDR3 nucleotides read TGTGCCGGACGACAGGGAAGTAATCAGCCCCAGTACTTC. The whole variable domain, remainder taken from reference TRBV2 and TRBJ2-5, is EPEVTQTPSHQVTQMGQEVILRCVPISNHLYFYWYRQILGQKVEFLVSFYNNEISEKSEIFDDQFSVERPDGSNFTLKIRSTKLEDSAMYFCAGRQGSNQPQYFGPGTRLLVL.

The chain links TRBV30 to TRBJ1-3, with TRBD1 as a possible D gene (5 bases). The V gene's germline CDR1 is GTSNPN and CDR2 SVGIG (reference sequence). Trimming pared 1 base from V and 4 bases from J, leaving 8 bases between. The CDR3 is made up of 13 amino acids. This CDR3 is CAWSAGSGNTIYF. CDR3 nucleotide sequence: TGTGCCTGGAGTGCAGGGAGCGGAAACACCATATATTTT.

The chain is built from TRBV2 and TRBJ1-6, with a tentative D call TRBD1 (5 bases). This CDR3 has 14 residues. The ends were cut back, 8 bases at V and 10 bases at J, with 18 bases in the middle. CDR1 and CDR2 (germline): SNHLY, FYNNEI. CDR3 protein: CASSTPQGESPLHF. CDR3 DNA: TGTGCCAGCTCCACCCCGCAGGGAGAGTCACCCCTCCACTTT.

The rearrangement links TRBV29-1 to TRBJ1-1; D uncertain. In germline, CDR1 is SQVTM, CDR2 ANQGSEA. The V end lost 0 bases, the J end lost 11 bases, and 7 bases lay between the germline ends. CDR3 size: 10 residues. This CDR3 reads CSVEDARAFF. The CDR3 nucleotides read TGCAGCGTTGAAGACGCCCGGGCTTTCTTT.

The V call is TRBV6-5, the J call TRBJ2-7; D call uncertain. The CDR3 extends over 13 amino acids. Germline CDR1 reads MNHEY; CDR2 reads SVGAGI. The V end lost 4 bases, the J end lost 1 base, and 8 bases lay between the germline ends. The CDR3 coding sequence is TGTGCCAGCAGTTCGACGCCTTCCTACGAGCAGTACTTC. This translates into CASSSTPSYEQYF.

The J gene is TRBJ2-7, the V gene TRBV6-5, with D perhaps matching TRBD2 (6 bases). The CDR3 contains 15 residues. V was cut by 4 bases and J by 4 bases, with 17 bases left in between. Germline lookup yields CDR1 MNHEY and CDR2 SVGAGI. The CDR3 DNA follows: TGTGCCAGCAGTTCGCTCCGGGACTTCGCGTACGAGCAGTACTTC. It encodes CASSSLRDFAYEQYF.

At least ten counts were recorded for this clonotype. This chain uses TRBV3-1 with TRBJ2-5; 8 bases match TRBD2. V gave up 4 bases and J gave up 1 base; unmatched junction bases: 2. The CDR3 totals 14 residues. Per the germline V gene, CDR1 is LGHDT and CDR2 is YNNKEL (reference sequence). In DNA form, the CDR3 reads TGTGCCAGCAGCCCAAGCGGGAGCCAAGAGACCCAGTACTTC. Translation gives CASSPSGSQETQYF.

The chain couples TRBV12-3 or TRBV12-4 to TRBJ1-6; D uncertain. Trimming left V 2 bases short and J 15 bases short, with 20 bases between. The CDR3 has 15 amino acids. CDR3 residues: CASSLSYRLAPHLHF. CDR3 bases: TGTGCCAGCAGTTTAAGTTATCGGCTGGCCCCCCACCTCCACTTT.

This chain uses TRBV28 with TRBJ2-5, with 8 bases identical to TRBD1. The germline V gene has CDR1 MDHEN and CDR2 SYDVKM. The CDR3 extends over 15 amino acids. V gave up 5 bases and J gave up 4 bases; unmatched junction bases: 9. In DNA, the CDR3 is TGTGCCAGCAGTCTGGACAGGGCGGGTGGAGAGACCCAGTACTTC. This translates into CASSLDRAGGETQYF.

Ten or more counts support this clonotype. The rearrangement uses TRBV5-1 and TRBJ1-3, with D possibly matching TRBD1 (5 bases). Germline V CDR1 and CDR2: SGHRS, YFSETQ. There are 15 residues in the CDR3. Trimming cost V 4 bases and J 3 bases, with 14 bases left between them. The CDR3 region has the DNA TGCGCCAGCAGCCCGGGACGGAATTATGGAAACACCATATATTTT. Translating it yields CASSPGRNYGNTIYF.

The gene calls are TRBV30 and TRBJ1-1, with no clear D. Germline loops: CDR1 GTSNPN, CDR2 SVGIG (reference sequence). V was clipped by 4 bases and J by 1 base, with 10 bases between them. The CDR3 has 13 amino acids. CDR3 coding DNA: TGTGCCTGGAAAATGAGAGAGAACACTGAAGCTTTCTTT. Protein product: CAWKMRENTEAFF. The full variable domain, in which reference TRBV30 and TRBJ1-1 provide the parts outside the CDR3, is SQTIHQWPATLVQPVGSPLSLECTVEGTSNPNLYWYRQAAGRGLQLLFYSVGIGQISSEVPQNLSASRPQDRQFILSSKKLLLSDSGFYLCAWKMRENTEAFFGQGTRLTVV.

The chain employs TRBV6-2 or TRBV6-3 and TRBJ2-7, with D unclear. The V gene's germline CDR1 is MNHEY and CDR2 SVGEGT. Trimming removed 1 base at V and 3 bases at J, with 7 bases between. The CDR3 covers 13 residues. The CDR3 bases are TGTGCCAGCAGTTACTTTTTCAGCTACGAGCAGTACTTC. Its translation is CASSYFFSYEQYF.

This chain's CDR3 is CASRYPGAGGDYGYTF. DNA of the CDR3: TGTGCCAGCAGATACCCCGGGGCAGGGGGCGACTATGGCTACACCTTC. The chain joins TRBV6-5 to TRBJ1-2, with TRBD1 matching over 8 bases. The V gene's germline CDR1 is MNHEY and CDR2 SVGAGI. After removal of 6 bases from V and 3 bases from J, the junction contained 12 bases not matched to a gene. The CDR3 length is 16 residues.

The chain couples TRBV6-1 to TRBJ2-2, with 12 nucleotides matching TRBD2. The CDR3 is 16 amino acids. In germline, CDR1 is MNHNS, CDR2 SASEGT. J gave up 4 bases and V 7 bases, and 7 bases lay outside the gene matches. The CDR3 loop is CASNKLAGGPTGELFF. The CDR3 region has the DNA TGTGCCAGCAATAAACTAGCGGGAGGACCCACCGGGGAGCTGTTTTTT.

V gene TRBV28 combines with J gene TRBJ1-3, with no clear D. The V gene's germline CDR1 is MDHEN and CDR2 SYDVKM. The CDR3 length is 15 residues. V was trimmed by 3 bases and J by 0 bases, leaving 9 bases between them. CDR3 DNA: TGTGCCAGCAGTTTTAGAGACATCTCTGGAAACACCATATATTTT. This sequence encodes CASSFRDISGNTIYF.